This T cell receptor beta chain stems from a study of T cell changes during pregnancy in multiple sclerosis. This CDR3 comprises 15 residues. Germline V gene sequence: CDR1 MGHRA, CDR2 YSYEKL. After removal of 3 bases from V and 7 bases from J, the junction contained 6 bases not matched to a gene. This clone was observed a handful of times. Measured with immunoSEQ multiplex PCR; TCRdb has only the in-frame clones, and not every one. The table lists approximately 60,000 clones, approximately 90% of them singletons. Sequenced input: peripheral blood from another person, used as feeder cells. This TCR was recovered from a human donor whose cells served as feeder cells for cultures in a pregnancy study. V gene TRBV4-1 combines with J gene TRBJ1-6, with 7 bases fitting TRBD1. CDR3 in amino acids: CASSQGTAQNSPLHF. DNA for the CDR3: TGCGCCAGCAGCCAGGGGACAGCTCAAAATTCACCCCTCCACTTT.